Listed here are 18 T cell receptor beta chains from one sample, sequenced in a study of siplizumab effects on memory and regulatory T cells. The assay was immunoSEQ multiplex PCR, and TCRdb's table has in-frame clones only and misses some. This table has about 120,000 clones, roughly 94% appearing once. The sample comprised non-Treg CD4+ T cells sorted from blood. These receptor sequences come from a human donor in good health.

The chain carries TRBV6-5 and TRBJ1-1; the D is unclear. The germline CDR1 and CDR2 sequences are MNHEY and SVGAGI. The germline V and J ends were trimmed by 6 bases and 5 bases, with 4 bases remaining between them. The CDR3 length is 10 residues. This CDR3 reads CASSETEAFF. CDR3 sequence (DNA): TGTGCCAGCAGCGAGACTGAAGCTTTCTTT.

The DNA for the CDR3 is TGTGCCAGCAGACGCGACAGCCGACTACGGTATGGCTACACCTTC. Translation gives CASRRDSRLRYGYTF. The V call is TRBV6-5, the J call TRBJ1-2; D is perhaps TRBD1 (5 bases). From germline, CDR1 is MNHEY and CDR2 SVGAGI. V lost 6 bases, J lost 5 bases, and 19 bases lay in between. The CDR3 is 15 residues long.

This chain connects TRBV21-1 to TRBJ2-7; the table gives TRBD1 as D, unverified against the DNA. TRBV21-1 is described as a pseudogene. The CDR3 contains 13 residues. The CDR3, as DNA: TGTGCCACCCCGAGATGGGGCCCCTACGAGCAGTACTTC. Translation: CATPRWGPYEQYF.

The chain combines TRBV15 with TRBJ2-5; tentatively, D is TRBD1 (6 bases). Trimming shortened V by 0 bases and J by 3 bases, and 8 bases separated the two germline ends. Germline values: CDR1 LNHNV, CDR2 YYDKDF (reference sequence). There are 14 residues in the CDR3. The CDR3 DNA sequence: TGTGCCACCAGCAGAGACGGGACAAAAGAGACCCAGTACTTC. As protein: CATSRDGTKETQYF.

The V and J genes are TRBV4-1 and TRBJ2-6, with D tentatively TRBD2 (5 bases). V was clipped by 7 bases and J by 0 bases, with 16 bases between them. The CDR3 runs to 17 residues. Germline V gives CDR1 MGHRA, CDR2 YSYEKL. CDR3 coding DNA: TGCGCCAGCACCCCGAGCGGAACCAGCTCTGGGGCCAACGTCCTGACTTTC. This sequence encodes CASTPSGTSSGANVLTF.

The CDR3 region is CASSLGSNQPYNEQFF. The CDR3 DNA follows: TGTGCCAGCAGCCTGGGTAGTAATCAACCCTACAATGAGCAGTTCTTC. The chain is built from TRBV11-2 and TRBJ2-1; D is uncertain. Germline CDR1 reads SGHAT; CDR2 reads FQNNGV. The V end was cut by 5 bases, the J end by 2 bases, with 16 bases between. The CDR3 sequence is 16 residues long.

The V and J genes are TRBV18 and TRBJ1-2, with 10 bases identical to TRBD1. Germline V gives CDR1 KGHSH, CDR2 LQKENI. CDR3 length: 15 residues. Trimming at V came to 0 bases and at J to 5 bases, leaving 3 bases not matched to a gene. CDR3 protein: CASSPPGQGEYGYTF. CDR3 sequence (DNA): TGTGCCAGCTCACCACCTGGACAGGGGGAATATGGCTACACCTTC.

The chain joins TRBV30 to TRBJ2-3, with 13 positions matching TRBD2. V was clipped by 1 base and J by 3 bases; unmatched bases: 4. The length of the CDR3 is 16 residues. Germline-derived CDR1 and CDR2 are GTSNPN and SVGIG (reference sequence). The DNA for the CDR3 is TGTGCCTGGAGTGCACTAGCGGGAGGGCCAACAGATACGCAGTATTTT. Translated: CAWSALAGGPTDTQYF.

The J gene is TRBJ2-7, the V gene TRBV5-1; D might be TRBD2 (5 bases). CDR1 and CDR2 (germline): SGHRS, YFSETQ. Deletions cut 0 bases from V and 0 bases from J, with 7 bases between. The CDR3 is 14 residues long. The CDR3 DNA follows: TGCGCCAGCAGCTTGGTGGCGGGCTCCTACGAGCAGTACTTC. Protein sequence: CASSLVAGSYEQYF.

The rearrangement joins TRBV7-9 to TRBJ2-6; tentatively, D is TRBD1 (6 bases). The germline V and J ends were trimmed by 5 bases and 2 bases, with 10 bases remaining between them. The CDR3 totals 15 residues. Germline assignment: CDR1 SEHNR and CDR2 FQNEAQ (reference sequence). The CDR3 DNA reads as TGTGCCAGCAGCCCCCGGGACACTGGGGCCAACGTCCTGACTTTC. Translating gives CASSPRDTGANVLTF.

The chain recombines TRBV19 with TRBJ2-1; D gene uncertain. V was cut by 1 base and J by 0 bases, with 10 bases left in between. The germline V gene encodes CDR1 LNHDA and CDR2 SQIVND (reference sequence). The CDR3 totals 16 residues. The CDR3 spells CASSIGWVRSYNEQFF. The CDR3 DNA is TGTGCCAGTAGTATAGGGTGGGTTCGCTCCTACAATGAGCAGTTCTTC.

The chain is built from TRBV2 and TRBJ1-2, with D perhaps matching TRBD1 (5 bases). This CDR3 has 13 amino acids. The V and J ends lost 3 bases and 5 bases respectively, with 10 bases between them. The V gene's germline CDR1 is SNHLY and CDR2 FYNNEI. The CDR3 nucleotides read TGTGCCAGCAGTGACGGGGCCAAATATGGCTACACCTTC. Amino acid sequence: CASSDGAKYGYTF.

This clone showed up just a few times. The chain links TRBV6-1 to TRBJ1-2, with TRBD1 matching 9 bases. This CDR3 contains 16 residues. V dropped 0 bases and J dropped 7; count of bases not matched to a gene: 9. Germline V gene sequence: CDR1 MNHNS, CDR2 SASEGT. Written as DNA, the CDR3 is TGTGCCAGCAGTGAAGCAGGGGACAGGGCAAGGGCTGGCTACACCTTC. It translates to CASSEAGDRARAGYTF.

This clone was picked up one time. In DNA form, the CDR3 reads TGTGCCAGCAGTCAGGGATCGGGACAGCGTAACTATGGCTACACCTTC. It translates to CASSQGSGQRNYGYTF. The V call is TRBV27, the J call TRBJ1-2; 7 nucleotides match TRBD1. The germline CDR1 and CDR2 sequences are MNHEY and SMNVEV (reference sequence). The junction had 10 bases not matched to a gene; V was cut back by 5 bases and J by 1 base. This CDR3 comprises 16 residues.

The chain has TRBV29-1 and TRBJ1-5, with D possibly being TRBD1 (5 bases). Germline assignment: CDR1 SQVTM and CDR2 ANQGSEA. The CDR3 is 13 residues long. The V gene lost 4 bases and the J gene lost 4 bases, with 11 bases spanning the gap. CDR3 nucleotides: TGCAGCGTTGGGGGGGTCGGGAATCAGCCCCAGCATTTT. This gives the protein CSVGGVGNQPQHF.

This sequence joins TRBV10-3 and TRBJ1-2, with 7 positions matching TRBD1. The germline V gene has CDR1 ENHRY and CDR2 SYGVKD. V shed 3 bases and J 7 bases; nucleotides not matched to a gene: 2. The length of the CDR3 is 12 residues. CDR3 amino acids: CAISENRGGYTF. The CDR3 DNA sequence: TGTGCCATCAGTGAAAACAGGGGTGGCTACACCTTC.

This rearrangement joins TRBV6-6 to TRBJ1-1; weak D call: TRBD1 (6 bases). The ends were cut back, 8 bases at V and 1 base at J, with 11 bases in the middle. CDR3 length: 13 residues. Per the germline V gene, CDR1 is MNHNY and CDR2 is SVGAGI (reference sequence). In DNA form, the CDR3 reads TGTGCCAGCCTTCCCAGGGGGAACACTGAAGCTTTCTTT. Residues: CASLPRGNTEAFF.

This chain links TRBV18 with TRBJ2-2; no reliable D call. V was shortened by 3 bases and J by 6 bases, with 8 bases between the two germline ends. The CDR3 has 13 residues. Germline V gene lookup returns CDR1 KGHSH and CDR2 LQKENI. The CDR3 DNA sequence: TGTGCCAGCTCACCTTTTGGGGCCGGGGAGCTGTTTTTT. Encoded protein: CASSPFGAGELFF.